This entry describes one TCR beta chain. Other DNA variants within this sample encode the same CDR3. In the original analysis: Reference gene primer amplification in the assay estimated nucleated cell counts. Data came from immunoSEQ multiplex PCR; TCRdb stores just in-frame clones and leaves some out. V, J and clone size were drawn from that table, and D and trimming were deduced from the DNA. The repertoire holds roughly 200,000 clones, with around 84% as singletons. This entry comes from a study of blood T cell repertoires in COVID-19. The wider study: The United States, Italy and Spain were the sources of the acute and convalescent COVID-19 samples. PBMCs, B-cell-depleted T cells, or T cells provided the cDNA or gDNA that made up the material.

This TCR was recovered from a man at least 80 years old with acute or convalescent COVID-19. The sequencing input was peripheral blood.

CDR3 DNA sequence: TGCGCCAGCAGCTCGGGAGACCTCACCGGGGAGCTGTTTTTT. It specifies CASSSGDLTGELFF. The chain combines TRBV5-1 with TRBJ2-2; D possibly corresponds to TRBD2 (6 bases). The CDR3 has 14 residues. Germline CDR1 SGHRS, CDR2 YFSETQ. Trimming shortened V by 3 bases and J by 4 bases, and 10 bases separated the two germline ends.